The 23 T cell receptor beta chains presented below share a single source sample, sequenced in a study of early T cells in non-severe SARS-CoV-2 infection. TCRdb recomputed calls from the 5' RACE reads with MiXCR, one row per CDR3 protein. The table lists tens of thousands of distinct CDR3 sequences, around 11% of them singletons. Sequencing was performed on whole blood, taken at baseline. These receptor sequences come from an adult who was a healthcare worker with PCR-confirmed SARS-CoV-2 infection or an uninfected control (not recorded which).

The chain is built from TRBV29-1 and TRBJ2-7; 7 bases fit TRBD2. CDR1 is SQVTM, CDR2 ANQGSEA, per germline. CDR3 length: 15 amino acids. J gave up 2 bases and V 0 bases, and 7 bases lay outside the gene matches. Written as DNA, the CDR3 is TGCAGCGTTGAAGATTGGGGGGACTACACCTACGAGCAGTACTTC. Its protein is CSVEDWGDYTYEQYF.

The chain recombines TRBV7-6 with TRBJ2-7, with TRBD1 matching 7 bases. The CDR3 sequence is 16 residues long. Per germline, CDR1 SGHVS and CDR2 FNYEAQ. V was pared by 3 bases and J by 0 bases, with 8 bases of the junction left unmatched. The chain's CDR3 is CASSFDLGDSSYEQYF. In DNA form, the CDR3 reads TGTGCCAGCAGCTTTGACTTGGGGGACAGCTCCTACGAGCAGTACTTC.

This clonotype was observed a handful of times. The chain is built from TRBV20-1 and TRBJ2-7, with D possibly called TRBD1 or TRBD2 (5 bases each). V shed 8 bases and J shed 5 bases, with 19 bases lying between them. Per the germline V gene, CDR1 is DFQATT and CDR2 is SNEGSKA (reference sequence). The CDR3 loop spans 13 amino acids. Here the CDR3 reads CSTRGPRDHEQYF. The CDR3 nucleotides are TGCAGTACCCGTGGACCCCGGGACCACGAGCAGTACTTC.

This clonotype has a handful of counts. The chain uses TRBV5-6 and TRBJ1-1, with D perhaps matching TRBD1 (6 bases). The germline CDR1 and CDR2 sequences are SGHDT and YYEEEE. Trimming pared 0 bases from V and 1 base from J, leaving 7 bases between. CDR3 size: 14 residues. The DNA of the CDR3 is TGTGCCAGCAGCTTGGCAGGGGCGAACACTGAAGCTTTCTTT. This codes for CASSLAGANTEAFF.

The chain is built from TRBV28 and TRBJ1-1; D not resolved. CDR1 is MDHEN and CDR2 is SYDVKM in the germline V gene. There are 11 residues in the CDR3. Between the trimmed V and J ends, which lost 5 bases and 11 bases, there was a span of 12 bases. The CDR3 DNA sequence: TGTGCCAGCAGTACCCCAGTCGGGGCTTTCTTT. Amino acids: CASSTPVGAFF.

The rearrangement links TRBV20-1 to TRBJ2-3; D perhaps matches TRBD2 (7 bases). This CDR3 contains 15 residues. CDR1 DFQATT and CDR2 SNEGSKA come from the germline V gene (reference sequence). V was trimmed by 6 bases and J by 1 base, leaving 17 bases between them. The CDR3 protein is CSAVGGGLGTDTQYF. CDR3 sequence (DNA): TGCAGTGCCGTAGGGGGGGGCCTAGGCACAGATACGCAGTATTTT.

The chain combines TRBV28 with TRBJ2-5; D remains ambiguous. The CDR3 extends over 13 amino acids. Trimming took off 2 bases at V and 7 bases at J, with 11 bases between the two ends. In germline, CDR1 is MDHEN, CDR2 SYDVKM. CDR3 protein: CASSLGTPSTQYF. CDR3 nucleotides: TGTGCCAGCAGTTTAGGCACACCTTCGACCCAGTACTTC.

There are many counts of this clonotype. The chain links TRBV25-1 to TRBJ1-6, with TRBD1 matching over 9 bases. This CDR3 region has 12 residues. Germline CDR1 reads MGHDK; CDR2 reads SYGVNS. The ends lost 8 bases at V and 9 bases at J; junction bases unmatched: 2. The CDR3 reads CASRQGGSPLHF. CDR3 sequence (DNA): TGTGCCAGCCGACAGGGGGGTTCACCCCTCCACTTT.

The CDR3 coding sequence is TGTGCCAGCAGCCCCTCCGGGACGGTGAGGGAATACTATGGCTACACCTTC. Residues: CASSPSGTVREYYGYTF. V and J are TRBV3-1 and TRBJ1-2, with a tentative D call TRBD1 (5 bases). This CDR3 has 17 amino acids. The V end was cut by 4 bases, the J end by 3 bases, with 21 bases between. The germline CDR1 and CDR2 sequences are LGHDT and YNNKEL (reference sequence).

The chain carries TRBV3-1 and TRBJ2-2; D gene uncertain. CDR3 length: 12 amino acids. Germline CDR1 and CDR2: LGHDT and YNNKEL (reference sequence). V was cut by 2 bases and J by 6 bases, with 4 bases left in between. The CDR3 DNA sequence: TGTGCCAGCAGCCAAAGGTCCGGGGAGCTGTTTTTT. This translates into CASSQRSGELFF. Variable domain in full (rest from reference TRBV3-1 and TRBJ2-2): DTAVSQTPKYLVTQMGNDKSIKCEQNLGHDTMYWYKQDSKKFLKIMFSYNNKELIINETVPNRFSPKSPDKAHLNLHINSLELGDSAVYFCASSQRSGELFFGEGSRLTVL.

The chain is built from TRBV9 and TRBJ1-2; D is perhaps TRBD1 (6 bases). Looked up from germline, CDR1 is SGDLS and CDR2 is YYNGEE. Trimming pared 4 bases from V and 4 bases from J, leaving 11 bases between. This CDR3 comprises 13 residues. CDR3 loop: CASSITGIYGYTF. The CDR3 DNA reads TGTGCCAGCAGCATCACAGGGATCTATGGCTACACCTTC.

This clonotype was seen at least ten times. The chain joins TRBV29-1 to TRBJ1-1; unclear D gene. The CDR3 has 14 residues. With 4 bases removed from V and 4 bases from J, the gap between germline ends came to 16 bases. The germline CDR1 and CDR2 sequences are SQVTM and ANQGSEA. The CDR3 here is CSVAPQAQPTEAFF. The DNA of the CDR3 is TGCAGCGTTGCCCCTCAGGCGCAGCCCACTGAAGCTTTCTTT.

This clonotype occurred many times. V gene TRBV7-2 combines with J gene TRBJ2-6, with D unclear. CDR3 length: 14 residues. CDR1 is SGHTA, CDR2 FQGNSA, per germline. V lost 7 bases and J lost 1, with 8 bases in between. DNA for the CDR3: TGTGCCAGCACCCTAAAGTCTGGGGCCAACGTCCTGACTTTC. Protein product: CASTLKSGANVLTF. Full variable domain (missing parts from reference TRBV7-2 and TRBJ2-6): GAGVSQSPSNKVTEKGKDVELRCDPISGHTALYWYRQSLGQGLEFLIYFQGNSAPDKSGLPSDRFSAERTGGSVSTLTIQRTQQEDSAVYLCASTLKSGANVLTFGAGSRLTVL.

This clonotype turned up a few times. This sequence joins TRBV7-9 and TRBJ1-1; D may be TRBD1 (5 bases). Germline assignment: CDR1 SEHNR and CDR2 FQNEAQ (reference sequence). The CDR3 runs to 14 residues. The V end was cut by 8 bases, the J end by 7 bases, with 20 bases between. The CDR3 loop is CASRRGNSHYEAFF. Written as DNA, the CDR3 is TGTGCCAGCCGCCGGGGCAACTCTCATTATGAAGCTTTCTTT.

CDR3 DNA sequence: TGTGCCAGTAGTATAGAATTAACGGTACGGACCCATTTGTCCCAGTACTTC. Protein: CASSIELTVRTHLSQYF. V and J are TRBV19 and TRBJ2-5; D ambiguous. The germline V gene encodes CDR1 LNHDA and CDR2 SQIVND (reference sequence). Trimming removed 0 bases from V and 9 bases from J, with 23 bases in between. The CDR3 runs to 17 residues. Full variable domain (missing parts from reference TRBV19 and TRBJ2-5): DGGITQSPKYLFRKEGQNVTLSCEQNLNHDAMYWYRQDPGQGLRLIYYSQIVNDFQKGDIAEGYSVSREKKESFPLTVTSAQKNPTAFYLCASSIELTVRTHLSQYFGPGTRLLVL.

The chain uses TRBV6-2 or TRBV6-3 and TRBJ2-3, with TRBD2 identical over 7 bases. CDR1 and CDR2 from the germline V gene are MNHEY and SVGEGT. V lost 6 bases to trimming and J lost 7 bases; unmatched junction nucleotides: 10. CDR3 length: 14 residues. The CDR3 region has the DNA TGTGCCAGCAGACGTAGCGGGTTCTCAAATACGCAGTATTTT. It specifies CASRRSGFSNTQYF.

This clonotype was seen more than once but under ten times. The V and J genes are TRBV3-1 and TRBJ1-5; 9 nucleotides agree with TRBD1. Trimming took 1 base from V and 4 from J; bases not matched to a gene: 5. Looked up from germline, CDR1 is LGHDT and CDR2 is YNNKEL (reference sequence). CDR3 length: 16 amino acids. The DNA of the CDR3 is TGTGCCAGCAGCCAAGGAACAGGGGGCCATAATCAGCCCCAGCATTTT. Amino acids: CASSQGTGGHNQPQHF.

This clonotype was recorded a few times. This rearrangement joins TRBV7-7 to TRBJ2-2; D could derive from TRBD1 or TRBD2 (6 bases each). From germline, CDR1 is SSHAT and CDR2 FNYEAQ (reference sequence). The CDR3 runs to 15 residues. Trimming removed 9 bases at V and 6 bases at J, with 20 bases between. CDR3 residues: CASSATGRKSGELFF. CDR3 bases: TGTGCCAGTTCAGCAACAGGGAGGAAGTCCGGGGAGCTGTTTTTT.

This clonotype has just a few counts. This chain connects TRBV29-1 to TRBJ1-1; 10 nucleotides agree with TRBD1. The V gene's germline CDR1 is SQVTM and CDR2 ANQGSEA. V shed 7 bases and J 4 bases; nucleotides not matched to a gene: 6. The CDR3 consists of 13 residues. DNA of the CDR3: TGCAGCGCCGGGACAGGGGCGCGCACTGAAGCTTTCTTT. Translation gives CSAGTGARTEAFF.

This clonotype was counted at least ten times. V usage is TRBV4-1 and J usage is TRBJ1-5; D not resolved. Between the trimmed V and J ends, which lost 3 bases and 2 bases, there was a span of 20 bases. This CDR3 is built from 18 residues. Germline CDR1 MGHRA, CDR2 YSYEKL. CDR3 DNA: TGCGCCAGCAGCCATGCCCGGTTGCCTCAAACGGGCAATCAGCCCCAGCATTTT. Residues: CASSHARLPQTGNQPQHF.

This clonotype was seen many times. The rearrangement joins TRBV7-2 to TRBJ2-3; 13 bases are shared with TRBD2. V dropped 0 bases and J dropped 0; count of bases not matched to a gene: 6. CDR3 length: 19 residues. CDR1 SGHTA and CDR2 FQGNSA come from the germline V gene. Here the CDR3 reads CASSLARLAGGGSTDTQYF. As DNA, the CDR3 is TGTGCCAGCAGCTTAGCAAGACTAGCGGGGGGTGGGAGCACAGATACGCAGTATTTT. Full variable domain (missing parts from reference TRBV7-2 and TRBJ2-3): GAGVSQSPSNKVTEKGKDVELRCDPISGHTALYWYRQSLGQGLEFLIYFQGNSAPDKSGLPSDRFSAERTGGSVSTLTIQRTQQEDSAVYLCASSLARLAGGGSTDTQYFGPGTRLTVL.

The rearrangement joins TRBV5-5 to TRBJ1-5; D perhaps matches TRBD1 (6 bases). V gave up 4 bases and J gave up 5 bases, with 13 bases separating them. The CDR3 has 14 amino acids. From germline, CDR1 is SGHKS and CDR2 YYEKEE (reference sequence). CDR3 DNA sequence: TGTGCCAGCAGCGTACAGGGAAGGGATCAGCCCCAGCATTTT. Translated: CASSVQGRDQPQHF.

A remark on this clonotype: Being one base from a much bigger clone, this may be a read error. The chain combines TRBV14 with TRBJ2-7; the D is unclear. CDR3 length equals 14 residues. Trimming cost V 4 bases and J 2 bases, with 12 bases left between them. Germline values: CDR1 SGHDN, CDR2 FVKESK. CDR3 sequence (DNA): TGTGCCAGCAGCCGGGGAACAATCCCCTACGAGCAGTACTTC. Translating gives CASSRGTIPYEQYF.